Shown below are 3 T cell receptor beta chains from a single sample sequenced in a study of blood T cell repertoires in COVID-19. Sequenced by immunoSEQ multiplex PCR; TCRdb stores in-frame clones only, minus some. The sample lists tens of thousands of clones, roughly 85% occurring once. Sequencing was done on a sample of peripheral blood. Receptor source: a man in his sixties with acute or convalescent COVID-19.

The chain has TRBV6-1 and TRBJ2-1; TRBD2 matches at 12 bases. Germline CDR1 MNHNS, CDR2 SASEGT. The length of the CDR3 is 16 residues. With 4 bases clipped from V and 5 bases from J, the junction kept 6 bases outside the gene matches. Here the CDR3 reads CASSGTWTSGDNEQFF. In DNA form, the CDR3 reads TGTGCCAGCAGTGGGACGTGGACTAGCGGGGACAATGAGCAGTTCTTC.

This clone was observed once. This chain links TRBV19 with TRBJ1-1, with 8 bases matching TRBD1. V dropped 9 bases and J dropped 1; count of bases not matched to a gene: 7. This CDR3 spans 14 amino acids. The germline CDR1 and CDR2 sequences are LNHDA and SQIVND (reference sequence). CDR3 protein: CASLTGAENTEAFF. DNA of the CDR3: TGTGCCAGCCTGACAGGGGCGGAGAACACTGAAGCTTTCTTT.

The chain is built from TRBV5-4 and TRBJ1-4, with 7 bases lining up with TRBD1. CDR3 size: 15 residues. Germline V gene lookup returns CDR1 SGHNT and CDR2 YYREEE (reference sequence). V was clipped by 3 bases and J by 3 bases; unmatched bases: 5. The CDR3 loop reads CASSSPGQSNEKLFF. The CDR3 DNA sequence: TGTGCCAGCAGCTCGCCGGGACAGTCTAATGAAAAACTGTTTTTT.